Listed here are 13 T cell receptor beta chains from one sample, sequenced in a study of regulatory T cells in long-lasting Graves disease. Time point: persistent/refractory GD, antithyroid drugs over 5 years with positive TRAb. Extracted PBMC RNA gave rise to the TCR library. Sequencing libraries for TCR beta were prepared with iRepertoire HTBI primers and Arm-PCR of CDR3 regions. From the multiplex PCR reads, TCRdb called clonotypes with MiXCR, one entry per CDR3 protein. The sample lists 400,000 to 500,000 distinct CDR3 sequences, over 20% occurring once. Sequenced here: peripheral blood mononuclear cells (PBMCs), sampled when the disease was refractory, from a patient treated with antithyroid drugs. The receptors were sampled from a female donor with Graves disease.

This clonotype was seen once. The chain recombines TRBV19 with TRBJ2-5, with 9 bases matching TRBD2. The CDR3 contains 16 residues. V lost 6 bases to trimming and J lost 6 bases; unmatched junction nucleotides: 14. Per the germline V gene, CDR1 is LNHDA and CDR2 is SQIVND (reference sequence). The CDR3 loop reads CASRSGVAGDEKTQYF. Here the CDR3 DNA reads TGTGCCAGTAGGAGTGGGGTAGCGGGAGATGAGAAGACCCAGTACTTC.

This clonotype turned up a few times. The genes are TRBV10-2 and TRBJ2-5, with no clear D. Trimming cost V 6 bases and J 5 bases, with 7 bases left between them. Germline CDR1 WSHSY, CDR2 SAAADI. The CDR3 runs 11 residues. The CDR3 DNA reads TGCGCCAGCAGGGGAACGGAGACCCAGTACTTC. Residues: CASRGTETQYF.

The table lists this clonotype with many counts. The rearrangement joins TRBV7-2 to TRBJ2-5; 10 bases fit TRBD2. V lost 1 base, J lost 4 bases, and 9 bases stayed unmatched. The CDR3 has 17 residues. The germline V gene has CDR1 SGHTA and CDR2 FQGNSA. CDR3: CASSLGGLAGAGETQYF. For the CDR3, the DNA is TGTGCCAGCAGCTTAGGGGGGCTAGCGGGAGCAGGAGAGACCCAGTACTTC. The variable domain in full, completed from reference TRBV7-2 and TRBJ2-5, reads GAGVSQSPSNKVTEKGKDVELRCDPISGHTALYWYRQSLGQGLEFLIYFQGNSAPDKSGLPSDRFSAERTGGSVSTLTIQRTQQEDSAVYLCASSLGGLAGAGETQYFGPGTRLLVL.

V usage is TRBV5-1 and J usage is TRBJ2-7; no definite D call. Germline V gene lookup returns CDR1 SGHRS and CDR2 YFSETQ. The V and J ends lost 0 bases and 1 base respectively, with 8 bases between them. This CDR3 has 14 amino acids. The CDR3 reads CASSLVNTSYEQYF. DNA for the CDR3: TGCGCCAGCAGCTTGGTGAATACTTCCTACGAGCAGTACTTC.

The J gene is TRBJ2-4, the V gene TRBV10-2; perhaps D is TRBD1 or TRBD2 (5 bases each). Germline loops: CDR1 WSHSY, CDR2 SAAADI. CDR3 length: 16 amino acids. V gave up 2 bases and J gave up 0 bases, with 11 bases separating them. The CDR3 nucleotides read TGCGCCAGCAGTGAGGGGGGTGGTTTAGCCAAAAACATTCAGTACTTC. Its protein is CASSEGGGLAKNIQYF.

The J gene is TRBJ2-2, the V gene TRBV5-1, with D uncertain. The CDR3 sequence is 13 residues long. Germline V CDR1 and CDR2: SGHRS, YFSETQ. V lost 2 bases and J 7 bases, leaving 9 bases between the germline ends. In nucleotides, the CDR3 is TGCGCCAGCAGCTTTTTAACCAGCGGGGAGCTGTTTTTT. Translation: CASSFLTSGELFF.

This clonotype showed up many times. The V call is TRBV15, the J call TRBJ1-4, with D perhaps matching TRBD1 (5 bases). Germline V gene data show CDR1 as LNHNV and CDR2 as YYDKDF (reference sequence). The V gene lost 1 base and the J gene lost 3 bases, with 9 bases spanning the gap. This CDR3 has 15 amino acids. As DNA, the CDR3 is TGTGCCACCAGCAGAGGATCGGGGGCTAATGAAAAACTGTTTTTT. Protein: CATSRGSGANEKLFF.

The gene calls are TRBV7-9 and TRBJ2-7; D is ambiguous. Trimming shortened V by 0 bases and J by 2 bases, and 20 bases separated the two germline ends. Per the germline V gene, CDR1 is SEHNR and CDR2 is FQNEAQ (reference sequence). The CDR3 loop spans 18 amino acids. In DNA, the CDR3 is TGTGCCAGCAGCTTAGCCGTTTCATCGTCCCAGATCCCCTACGAGCAGTACTTC. This gives the protein CASSLAVSSSQIPYEQYF.

This clonotype was counted many times. The chain couples TRBV20-1 to TRBJ1-1; perhaps TRBD1 as D (5 bases). Deletions cut 0 bases from V and 13 bases from J, with 21 bases between. This CDR3 has 14 amino acids. CDR1 is DFQATT, CDR2 SNEGSKA, per germline (reference sequence). The DNA of the CDR3 is TGCAGTGCTAGAGAATCAAGTGATCCCCCGAGGGGTTTCTTT. Its protein product is CSARESSDPPRGFF.

The sample holds a few counts of this clonotype. The chain combines TRBV7-9 with TRBJ1-1; 10 bases are a match to TRBD1. The germline V gene encodes CDR1 SEHNR and CDR2 FQNEAQ (reference sequence). The CDR3 contains 17 residues. Losses at the gene ends were 4 bases for V and 3 bases for J; bases not matched to a gene: 11. The CDR3 DNA reads TGTGCCAGCAGCTCGCTCCGACAGGGGGCGGCGGACACTGAAGCTTTCTTT. Its protein product is CASSSLRQGAADTEAFF.

V and J are TRBV7-2 and TRBJ1-2, with D possibly TRBD1 on 6 matching bases. The CDR3 runs 15 residues. Germline V gene data show CDR1 as SGHTA and CDR2 as FQGNSA. The germline V and J ends were trimmed by 2 bases and 7 bases, with 17 bases remaining between them. The CDR3 reads CASSLRIGGAGGYTF. The DNA of the CDR3 is TGTGCCAGCAGCTTACGGATTGGGGGGGCGGGTGGCTACACCTTC.

Turning to this clonotype: This may be a read error: a much more frequent sequence differs by one nucleotide. The chain has TRBV20-1 and TRBJ2-5; D not resolved. The germline V gene has CDR1 DFQATT and CDR2 SNEGSKA (reference sequence). Trimming took off 4 bases at V and 5 bases at J, with 14 bases between the two ends. The CDR3 is 13 amino acids. The CDR3 DNA follows: TGCAGTGCTATGTGGCGGAGTCTGGAGACCCAGTACTTC. Amino acids: CSAMWRSLETQYF.

This clonotype has more than one count but fewer than ten. The J gene is TRBJ1-5, the V gene TRBV30; D gene uncertain. This CDR3 is built from 13 residues. The germline V gene encodes CDR1 GTSNPN and CDR2 SVGIG (reference sequence). Trimming shortened V by 0 bases and J by 7 bases, and 10 bases separated the two germline ends. The CDR3 region is CAWSVDGNQPQHF. The CDR3 DNA sequence: TGTGCCTGGAGTGTAGACGGGAACCAGCCCCAGCATTTT.